This section outlines one T cell receptor beta chain sequence together with its context. This record belongs to a study of blood T cell repertoires in COVID-19. The CDR3 extends over 15 amino acids. V dropped 0 bases and J dropped 1 base, with 9 bases sitting between them. CDR1 is SGDLS and CDR2 is YYNGEE in the germline V gene. Only in-frame clones appear in the TCRdb table, and some are missing; sequencing was by immunoSEQ multiplex PCR. The sample has about 26,000 clones, roughly 71% seen once. This rearrangement joins TRBV9 to TRBJ2-3, with D hard to call. The TCR sequence derives from a man older than 75 with active or convalescent COVID-19. Sequencing was carried out using peripheral blood. CDR3 in amino acids: CASSVDSGRTDTQYF. The CDR3 nucleotides are TGTGCCAGCAGCGTAGATAGTGGGCGCACAGATACGCAGTATTTT.